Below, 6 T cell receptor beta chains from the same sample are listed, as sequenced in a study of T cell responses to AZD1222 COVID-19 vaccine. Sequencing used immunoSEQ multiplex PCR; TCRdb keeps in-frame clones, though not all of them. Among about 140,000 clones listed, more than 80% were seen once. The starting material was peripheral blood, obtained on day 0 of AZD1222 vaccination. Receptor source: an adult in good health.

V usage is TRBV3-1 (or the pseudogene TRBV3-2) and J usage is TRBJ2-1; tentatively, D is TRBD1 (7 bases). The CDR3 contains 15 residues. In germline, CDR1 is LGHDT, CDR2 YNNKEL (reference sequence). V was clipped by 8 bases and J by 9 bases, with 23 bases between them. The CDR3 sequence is CASRESRGSGGEQFF. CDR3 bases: TGTGCCAGCCGGGAGAGCAGGGGGTCAGGAGGTGAGCAGTTCTTC.

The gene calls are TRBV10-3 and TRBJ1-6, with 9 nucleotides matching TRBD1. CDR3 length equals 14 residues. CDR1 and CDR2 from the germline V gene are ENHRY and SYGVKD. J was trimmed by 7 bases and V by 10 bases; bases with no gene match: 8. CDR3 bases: TGTGCCACCACCCGACAGGGGGAGAATTCACCCCTCCACTTT. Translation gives CATTRQGENSPLHF.

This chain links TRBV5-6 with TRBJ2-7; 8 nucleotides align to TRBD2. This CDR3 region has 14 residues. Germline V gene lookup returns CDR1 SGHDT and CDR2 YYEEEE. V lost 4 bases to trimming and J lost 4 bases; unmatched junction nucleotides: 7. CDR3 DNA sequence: TGTGCCAGCAGCCACGGGAGGGGGGCATACGAGCAGTACTTC. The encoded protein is CASSHGRGAYEQYF.

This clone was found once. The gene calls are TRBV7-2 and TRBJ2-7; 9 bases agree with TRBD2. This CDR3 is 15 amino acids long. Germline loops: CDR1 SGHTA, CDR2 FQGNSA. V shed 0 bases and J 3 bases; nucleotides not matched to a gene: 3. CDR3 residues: CASSLAASGNYEQYF. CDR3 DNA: TGTGCCAGCAGCTTAGCGGCTAGCGGGAACTACGAGCAGTACTTC.

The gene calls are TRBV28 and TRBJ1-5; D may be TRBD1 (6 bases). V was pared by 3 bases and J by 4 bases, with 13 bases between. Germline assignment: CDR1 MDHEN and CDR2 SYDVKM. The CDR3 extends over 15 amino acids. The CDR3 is CASSLVLGGNQPQHF. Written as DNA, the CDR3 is TGTGCCAGCAGTTTGGTCTTAGGGGGGAATCAGCCCCAGCATTTT.

CDR3 amino acids: CASRYNEQFF. The CDR3, as DNA: TGTGCCAGCAGATACAATGAGCAGTTCTTC. The genes are TRBV2 and TRBJ2-1, with D hard to call. V lost 6 bases, J lost 4 bases, and 1 base lay in between. CDR3 length: 10 amino acids. The V gene's germline CDR1 is SNHLY and CDR2 FYNNEI.